This TCR beta chain was sequenced for a study of T cells in Graves' hyperthyroidism and ophthalmopathy. In the case of this clonotype: As yet, its antigen is unknown.

Amplification of TCR beta CDR3 regions was performed using RNA transcripts as template. An initial round of RT-PCR targeting the TCR CDR3 relied on the HTBI primer set. One entry per CDR3 protein, called by TCRdb with MiXCR from the multiplex PCR reads. The sample has around 760,000 distinct CDR3 sequences, 30% to 40% seen once. The CDR3 has 13 residues. Trimming removed 5 bases from V and 4 bases from J, with 11 bases in between. CDR1 is SEHNR, CDR2 FQNEAQ, per germline (reference sequence). Diagnosis of hyperthyroidism was new in patients aged 18 to 65, and its duration was under 2 months. Exclusion criteria comprised uncontrolled infection, other autoimmune disease, pregnancy or lactation. General study points: A model of 13 V-J pairs discriminated ophthalmopathy from stable hyperthyroidism.

The material sequenced was blood. The TCR originated in a woman in her thirties or forties with Graves' hyperthyroidism. V usage is TRBV7-9 and J usage is TRBJ1-1; the D gene is possibly TRBD1 (6 bases). CDR3 in DNA: TGTGCCAGCAGCCGAGGGGGGACCACTGAAGCTTTCTTT. Translation gives CASSRGGTTEAFF.